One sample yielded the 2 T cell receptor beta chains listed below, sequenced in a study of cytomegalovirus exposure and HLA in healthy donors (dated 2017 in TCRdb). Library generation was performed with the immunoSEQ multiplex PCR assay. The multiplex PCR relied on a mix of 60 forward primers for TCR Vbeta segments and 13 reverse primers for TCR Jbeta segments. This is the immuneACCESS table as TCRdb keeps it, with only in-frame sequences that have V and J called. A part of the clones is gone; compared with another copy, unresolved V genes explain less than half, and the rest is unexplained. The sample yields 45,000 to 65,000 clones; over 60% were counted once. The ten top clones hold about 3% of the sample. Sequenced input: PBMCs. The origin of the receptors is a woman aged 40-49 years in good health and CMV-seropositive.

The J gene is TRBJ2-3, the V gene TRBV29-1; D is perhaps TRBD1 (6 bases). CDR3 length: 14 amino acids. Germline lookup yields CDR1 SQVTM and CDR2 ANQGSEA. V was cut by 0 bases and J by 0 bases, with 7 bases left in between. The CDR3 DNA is TGCAGCGTTGAAGACCAGGGGAGCACAGATACGCAGTATTTT. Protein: CSVEDQGSTDTQYF.

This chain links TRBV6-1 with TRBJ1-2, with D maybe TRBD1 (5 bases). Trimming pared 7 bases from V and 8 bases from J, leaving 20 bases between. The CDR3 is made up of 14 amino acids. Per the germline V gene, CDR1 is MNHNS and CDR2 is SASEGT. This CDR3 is CASNEGPGGYGYTF. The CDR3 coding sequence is TGTGCCAGCAATGAGGGTCCGGGGGGGTACGGCTACACCTTC.